These T cell receptor beta chains were read from a single sample in a study of tumor-infiltrating lymphocytes in localized non-small cell lung cancer. TCRdb's table, derived via immunoSEQ multiplex PCR, lists solely in-frame clones and lacks some. The sample records about 10,000 clones, 60% being singletons. Sequencing was carried out using uninvolved lung tissue not adjacent to the tumor. All receptors derive from a human donor with non-small cell lung cancer. CDR3s include the opening cysteine and the closing phenylalanine or tryptophan. The D gene is left open where the match is weak. Only some rows state a clone size, as once, few, many or a class for expanded clones.

>TRBV20-1|TRBJ1-5|.|.
TGCAGTGCCCCCACTCTTGGAGCCCAGCATTTT
CSAPTLGAQHF
>TRBV9|TRBJ1-2|.|.
TGTGCCAGCAGCGTAGCAGGCTATGGCTACACCTTC
CASSVAGYGYTF
>TRBV9|TRBJ1-1|.|TRBD1
TGTGCCAGCAGCTCAGGGGGGGGGACCACTGAAGCTTTCTTT
CASSSGGGTTEAFF
>TRBV2|TRBJ1-5|.|.
TGTGCCAGCAGTGAAGAGAGATGGGGCAATCAGCCCCAGCATTTT
CASSEERWGNQPQHF
>TRBV5-4|TRBJ2-3|.|.
TGTGCCAGCAGCTTTGTTTGGGGCGTCACCCCAGATACGCAGTATTTT
CASSFVWGVTPDTQYF
>TRBV29-1|TRBJ1-5|few|.
TGCAGCGTTGGGCTGACCAGCGGGCAGCCCCAGCATTTT
CSVGLTSGQPQHF
>TRBV19|TRBJ2-1|few|.
TGTGCCAGTAAGGGGGTGAAGTACCACAATGAGCAGTTCTTC
CASKGVKYHNEQFF
>TRBV5-8|TRBJ1-2|few|.
TGTGCCAGCAACCCCTCCACAGGGCCCTATGGCTACACCTTC
CASNPSTGPYGYTF
>TRBV20-1|TRBJ1-1|.|.
TGCAGTGCTACGGAGAACACTGAAGCTTTCTTT
CSATENTEAFF
>TRBV6-5|TRBJ1-5|few|.
TGTGCCAGCAGTCCCCACTATAGCAATCAGCCCCAGCATTTT
CASSPHYSNQPQHF
>TRBV5-1|TRBJ2-4|few|.
TGCGCCAGCAGCTTGGGACACCCAGCCAAAAACATTCAGTACTTC
CASSLGHPAKNIQYF
>TRBV7-9|TRBJ2-3|.|.
TGTGCCAGTTCCGGGGGAAGCACAGATACGCAGTATTTT
CASSGGSTDTQYF
>TRBV7-3|TRBJ1-5|once|.
TGTGCCAGCAGCTTAGCCGGGGGATATAGCAATCAGCCCCAGCATTTT
CASSLAGGYSNQPQHF
>TRBV5-1|TRBJ2-1|.|TRBD1
TGCGCCAGCAGCTTGCAGGACAGGACCTACAATGAGCAGTTCTTC
CASSLQDRTYNEQFF
>TRBV13|TRBJ2-7|few|.
TGTGCCAGCAGCGTCTCCGGGGCCCAGTACTTC
CASSVSGAQYF
>TRBV2|TRBJ2-7|.|.
TGTGCCAGCAGACCAAACAGGGTGGGGCTTTCCTACGAGCAGTACTTC
CASRPNRVGLSYEQYF
>TRBV6-5|TRBJ1-5|medium-sized|.
TGTGCCAGCCGCCCCGGGCCGCGGGATCAGCCCCAGCATTTT
CASRPGPRDQPQHF
>TRBV6-5|TRBJ1-1|medium-sized|.
TGTGCCAGCAGGCTCCGGGAGGGCGCTGAAGCTTTCTTT
CASRLREGAEAFF
>TRBV6-5|TRBJ2-2|.|TRBD1
TGTGCCAGCAGCACGGACAGGGGGCATCGGGAGCTGTTTTTT
CASSTDRGHRELFF
>TRBV7-6|TRBJ1-1|.|.
TGTGCCAGCAGCTTACAGGAGAACACTGAAGCTTTCTTT
CASSLQENTEAFF
>TRBV2|TRBJ2-3|few|.
TGTGCCAGCAGGGACAATACAGATACGCAGTATTTT
CASRDNTDTQYF
>TRBV5-4|TRBJ2-5|few|TRBD2
TGTGCCAGCAACTCTGGCGGGGGGCCCCGGCAAGAGACCCAGTACTTC
CASNSGGGPRQETQYF
>TRBV7-2|TRBJ2-1|few|.
TGTGCCAGCAGCCAGCCCCAGGGGTTATACAATGAGCAGTTCTTC
CASSQPQGLYNEQFF
>TRBV25-1|TRBJ2-3|few|.
TGTGCCAGCAGTGAACCATTACGCGGGGTAACAGATACGCAGTATTTT
CASSEPLRGVTDTQYF
>TRBV9|TRBJ1-4|.|TRBD1
TGTGCCAGCAGCGCAAGACAGGGTCGTAATGAAAAACTGTTTTTT
CASSARQGRNEKLFF
>TRBV11-3|TRBJ2-6|.|.
TGTGCCAGCAGCTTACGGGCGGCTGGGGCCAACGTCCTGACTTTC
CASSLRAAGANVLTF
>TRBV2|TRBJ1-1|.|.
TGTGCCAGAAATACACGGGGACGGGTAACTGAAGCTTTCTTT
CARNTRGRVTEAFF
>TRBV10-3|TRBJ1-1|.|.
TGTGCCATCAGTGAGTCTGGGGGTGGTGCTGAAGCTTTCTTT
CAISESGGGAEAFF
>TRBV5-1|TRBJ1-6|.|.
TGCGCCAGCAGCACCGGCGCGGGACGGTCACCCCTCCACTTT
CASSTGAGRSPLHF
>TRBV11-1|TRBJ1-1|large|.
TGTGCCAGCAGCTTAGTAGGGCGTACTGAAGCTTTCTTT
CASSLVGRTEAFF
>TRBV4-1|TRBJ2-3|.|.
TGCGCCAGCAGCCAAGACGGCTCCCGCCGCACAGATACGCAGTATTTT
CASSQDGSRRTDTQYF
>TRBV6-5|TRBJ1-2|.|.
TGTGCCAGCAGTTCCAGCCAAGACAGACGTGGCTACACCTTC
CASSSSQDRRGYTF
>TRBV29-1|TRBJ2-2|.|.
TGCAGCGTTGGAGGGGACGGAATCACCGGGGAGCTGTTTTTT
CSVGGDGITGELFF
>TRBV11-2|TRBJ2-1|large|TRBD2
TGTGCCAGCAGCCCCCGGGGGGAGAGCTCCTACAATGAGCAGTTCTTC
CASSPRGESSYNEQFF
>TRBV28|TRBJ2-2|.|.
TGTGCCAGCAGTCTCGATCGACGGAACACCGGGGAGCTGTTTTTT
CASSLDRRNTGELFF
>TRBV2|TRBJ2-7|.|TRBD1
TGTGCCAGCAGTATGAGACAGGGTGGCGAGCAGTACTTC
CASSMRQGGEQYF
>TRBV11-2|TRBJ1-1|few|TRBD1
TGTGCCAGCAGCTTTGCGGGACAGGCACCCCTTCAAGCTTTCTTT
CASSFAGQAPLQAFF
>TRBV11-3|TRBJ2-7|.|.
TGTGCCAGCAGCCCCGCACGGCTCCCCTACGAGCAGTACTTC
CASSPARLPYEQYF
>TRBV11-3|TRBJ1-1|.|TRBD1
TGTGCCAGCAACCGGGACAGGAACACTGAAGCTTTCTTT
CASNRDRNTEAFF
>TRBV5-8|TRBJ1-6|few|TRBD1
TGTGCCAGCAGCTTAGGCAGGACAGGGGAGTCCTATAATTCACCCCTCCACTTT
CASSLGRTGESYNSPLHF
>TRBV7-9|TRBJ1-4|.|.
TGTGCCAGCAGCCCTGCCGAGGGGAGGGAAAAACTGTTTTTT
CASSPAEGREKLFF
>TRBV4-1|TRBJ2-1|.|TRBD2
TGCGCCAGCCGCCTGGGGGCGGGGGGGCCGAATGAGCAGTTCTTC
CASRLGAGGPNEQFF
>TRBV7-2|TRBJ1-5|.|.
TGTGCCAGCAGCTCGTGGAGCAATCAGCCCCAGCATTTT
CASSSWSNQPQHF
>TRBV9|TRBJ2-2|.|.
TGTGCCAGCAGCGTAGTCGAGGGGGGCCCCACCGGGGAGCTGTTTTTT
CASSVVEGGPTGELFF
>TRBV27|TRBJ2-7|.|.
TGTGCCAGCAGTTCAACAGGGATGAGGCTCTACGAGCAGTACTTC
CASSSTGMRLYEQYF
>TRBV2|TRBJ1-1|few|TRBD1
TGTGCCAGCAGTATGCAGGGGGGCACTGAAGCTTTCTTT
CASSMQGGTEAFF
>TRBV7-2|TRBJ1-2|.|TRBD1
TGTGCCAGCAGCTCGACAGGGCATGGCTACACCTTC
CASSSTGHGYTF
>TRBV2|TRBJ2-7|.|.
TGTGCCAGCAGCCTGGACCTATCTACCTACGAGCAGTACTTC
CASSLDLSTYEQYF
>TRBV4-1|TRBJ2-7|.|.
TGCGCCAGCAGCCAAGGGGATCACTCCTACGAGCAGTACTTC
CASSQGDHSYEQYF
>TRBV4-1|TRBJ2-3|.|TRBD2
TGCGCCAGCAGCCAAGAAGGTAGCGGGGGGGCCACGCAGTATTTT
CASSQEGSGGATQYF
>TRBV7-9|TRBJ1-2|.|.
TGTGCCAGCACCCACGGGAAGGGGCATAACTATGGCTACACCTTC
CASTHGKGHNYGYTF
>TRBV4-3|TRBJ1-5|.|.
TGCGCCAGCAGCCTCGCCATGAATCAGCCCCAGCATTTT
CASSLAMNQPQHF
>TRBV7-9|TRBJ1-1|.|.
TGTGCCAGCATCCTAGGGACCATGAACACTGAAGCTTTCTTT
CASILGTMNTEAFF
>TRBV5-1|TRBJ2-3|few|.
TGCGCCAGCAGCTTGGCCAGGCTGCCAGATACGCAGTATTTT
CASSLARLPDTQYF
>TRBV5-1|TRBJ2-5|.|.
TGCGCCAGCATCGCCAGGGGGGGGCTCGGGGAGACCCAGTACTTC
CASIARGGLGETQYF